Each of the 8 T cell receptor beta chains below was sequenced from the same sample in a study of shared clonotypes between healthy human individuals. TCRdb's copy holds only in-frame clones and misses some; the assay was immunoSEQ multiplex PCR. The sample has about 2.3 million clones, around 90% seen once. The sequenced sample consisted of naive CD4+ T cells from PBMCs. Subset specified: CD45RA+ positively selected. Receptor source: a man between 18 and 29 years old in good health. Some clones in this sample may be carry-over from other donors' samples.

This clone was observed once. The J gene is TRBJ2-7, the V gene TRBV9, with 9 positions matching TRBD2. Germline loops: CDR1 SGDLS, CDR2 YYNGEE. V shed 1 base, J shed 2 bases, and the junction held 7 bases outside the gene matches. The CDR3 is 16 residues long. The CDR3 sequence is CASSVSGTSWAYEQYF. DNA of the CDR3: TGTGCCAGCAGCGTAAGTGGGACTAGCTGGGCCTACGAGCAGTACTTC.

The CDR3 reads CASSLSVATAYEQYF. CDR3 in DNA: TGTGCCAGCAGTTTATCTGTCGCGACAGCCTACGAGCAGTACTTC. The rearrangement links TRBV28 to TRBJ2-7; D might be TRBD1 (5 bases). CDR1 is MDHEN, CDR2 SYDVKM, per germline. The CDR3 is made up of 15 amino acids. Trimming pared 1 base from V and 2 bases from J, leaving 12 bases between.

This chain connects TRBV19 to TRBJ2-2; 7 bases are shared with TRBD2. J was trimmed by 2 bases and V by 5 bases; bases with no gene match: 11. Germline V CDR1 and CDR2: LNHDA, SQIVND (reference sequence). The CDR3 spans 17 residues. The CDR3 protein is CASSYTLAAQNTGELFF. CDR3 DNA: TGTGCCAGTAGTTACACTCTAGCGGCCCAAAACACCGGGGAGCTGTTTTTT.

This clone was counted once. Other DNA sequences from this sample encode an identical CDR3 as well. CDR3 sequence: CASGTVYGYTF. DNA for the CDR3: TGTGCCAGTGGGACAGTCTATGGCTACACCTTC. The rearrangement joins TRBV27 to TRBJ1-2; 7 bases align to TRBD1. The CDR3 consists of 11 residues. Germline V gene data show CDR1 as MNHEY and CDR2 as SMNVEV (reference sequence). The J segment lost 4 bases and the V segment lost 9 bases, leaving 2 bases of the junction unmatched.

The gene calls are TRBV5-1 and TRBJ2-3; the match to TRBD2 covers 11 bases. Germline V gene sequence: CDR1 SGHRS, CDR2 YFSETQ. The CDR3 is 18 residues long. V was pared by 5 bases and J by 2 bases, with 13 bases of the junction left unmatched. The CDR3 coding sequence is TGCGCCAGCAGAGTCTCCGGGACTAGCGGACGCCACACAGATACGCAGTATTTT. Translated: CASRVSGTSGRHTDTQYF. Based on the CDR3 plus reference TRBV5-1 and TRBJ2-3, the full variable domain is KAGVTQTPRYLIKTRGQQVTLSCSPISGHRSVSWYQQTPGQGLQFLFEYFSETQRNKGNFPGRFSGRQFSNSRSEMNVSTLELGDSALYLCASRVSGTSGRHTDTQYFGPGTRLTVL.

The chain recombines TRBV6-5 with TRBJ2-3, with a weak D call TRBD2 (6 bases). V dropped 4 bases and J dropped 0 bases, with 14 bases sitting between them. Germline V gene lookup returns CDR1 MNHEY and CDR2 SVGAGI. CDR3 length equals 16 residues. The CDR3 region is CASSSHGGKSTDTQYF. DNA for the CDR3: TGTGCCAGCAGTTCCCACGGGGGTAAAAGCACAGATACGCAGTATTTT.

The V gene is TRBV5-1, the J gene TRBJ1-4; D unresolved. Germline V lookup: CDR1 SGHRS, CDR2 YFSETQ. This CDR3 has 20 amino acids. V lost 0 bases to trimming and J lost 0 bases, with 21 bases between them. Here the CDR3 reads CASSLGRIREGSATNEKLFF. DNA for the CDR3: TGCGCCAGCAGCTTGGGTCGGATTAGGGAGGGCTCGGCAACTAATGAAAAACTGTTTTTT.

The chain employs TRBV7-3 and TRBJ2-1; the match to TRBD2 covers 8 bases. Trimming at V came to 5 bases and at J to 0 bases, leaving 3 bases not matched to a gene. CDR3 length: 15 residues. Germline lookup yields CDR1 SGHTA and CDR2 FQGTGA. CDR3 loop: CASSIAGSSYNEQFF. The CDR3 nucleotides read TGTGCCAGCAGCATAGCGGGGAGCTCCTACAATGAGCAGTTCTTC. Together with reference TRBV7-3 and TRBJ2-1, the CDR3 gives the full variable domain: GAGVSQTPSNKVTEKGKYVELRCDPISGHTALYWYRQSLGQGPEFLIYFQGTGAADDSGLPNDRFFAVRPEGSVSTLKIQRTERGDSAVYLCASSIAGSSYNEQFFGPGTRLTVL.